The sequence of this TCR beta chain was determined in a study of shared clonotypes between healthy human individuals. Germline CDR1 is SGDLS and CDR2 is YYNGEE. Germline trimming cut 3 bases from V and 6 bases from J; bases unmatched to any gene: 11. The CDR3 consists of 16 residues. Profiling relied on immunoSEQ multiplex PCR, and the TCRdb table lists in-frame clones only, not all of them. Of about 2 million clones listed, around 95% are singletons. This chain joins TRBV9 and TRBJ2-1; 8 bases are shared with TRBD2. The clonotype comes from a man younger than 35 in good health. The sample was naive CD4+ T cells sorted from blood. The subset: CD45RA+ positively selected. The CDR3 DNA follows: TGTGCCAGCAGCGGGCTAGCGGGTTTCCTTCCCAATGAGCAGTTCTTC. Translated: CASSGLAGFLPNEQFF.